This TCR beta chain was sequenced for a study of a mutant IDH1 vaccine in newly diagnosed glioma. After removal of 3 bases from V and 5 bases from J, the junction contained 6 bases not matched to a gene. Per germline, CDR1 SGHRS and CDR2 YFSETQ. The CDR3 extends over 15 amino acids. The time point: week 35, safety follow-up. A single vaccine dose contained 300 ug of mutant IDH1 20-mer peptide, and topical imiquimod was used with it. Concerning this clone: The antigen is unknown.

Sequencing was performed with immunoSEQ multiplex PCR; in TCRdb, only in-frame clones are kept and a portion is missing. The profile shows about 32,000 clones, 81% of them singletons. Source: PBMCs, taken from a glioma patient whose treatment included an IDH1 peptide vaccine. The chain joins TRBV5-1 to TRBJ2-2, with TRBD2 identical over 8 bases. The sequence was obtained from a man younger than 45 with glioma. The CDR3 bases are TGCGCCAGCAGCTCCGCGGGGGGAAGGACCGGGGAGCTGTTTTTT. It translates to CASSSAGGRTGELFF.